This T cell receptor (beta chain) emerged from a study of technical replicates of blood from a handful of donors. The CDR3 sequence is 13 residues long. V was shortened by 2 bases and J by 5 bases, with 7 bases between the two germline ends. In germline, CDR1 is MNHEY, CDR2 SMNVEV (reference sequence). Data came from immunoSEQ multiplex PCR; TCRdb stores just in-frame clones and leaves some out. The sample lists about 80,000 clones, approximately 94% occurring once. This clone was counted a single time. The TCR was taken from a human donor in good health. The chain joins TRBV27 to TRBJ1-5, with D possibly TRBD1 on 5 matching bases. The sample consisted of T cells isolated from PBMCs. CDR3 loop: CASSLKGYQPQHF. The CDR3 coding sequence is TGTGCCAGCAGTTTAAAGGGGTATCAGCCCCAGCATTTT.